The 28 T cell receptor beta chains listed next were all sequenced from one sample in a study of shared clonotypes between healthy human individuals. TCRdb's copy holds only in-frame clones and misses some; the assay was immunoSEQ multiplex PCR. The data hold approximately 1.5 million clones, with around 98.5% observed a single time. The sequenced sample was naive CD4+ T cells sorted from blood. The subset denotes: CD45RA+ positively selected. The receptor set was obtained from a man younger than 40 in good health.

The rearrangement joins TRBV19 to TRBJ1-2; the D gene is possibly TRBD1 (5 bases). Germline CDR1 is LNHDA and CDR2 is SQIVND (reference sequence). The V end lost 1 base, the J end lost 4 bases, and 13 bases lay between the germline ends. The CDR3 has 15 residues. The DNA of the CDR3 is TGTGCCAGTAGTATAGGGGGCTTGGGACCCTATGGCTACACCTTC. Protein product: CASSIGGLGPYGYTF.

The chain links TRBV6-5 to TRBJ1-2; D remains unclear. The CDR3 extends over 14 amino acids. Germline V gives CDR1 MNHEY, CDR2 SVGAGI. With 2 bases removed from V and 1 base from J, the gap between germline ends came to 8 bases. CDR3 DNA sequence: TGTGCCAGCAGTTACAGGCGGGATAACTATGGCTACACCTTC. This gives the protein CASSYRRDNYGYTF.

This chain connects TRBV10-3 to TRBJ2-1, with D perhaps matching TRBD2 (5 bases). The ends were cut back, 6 bases at V and 5 bases at J, with 14 bases in the middle. CDR3 length equals 14 residues. The germline gives CDR1 ENHRY, CDR2 SYGVKD. CDR3 sequence: CAIRGTDGNNEQFF. The CDR3, as DNA: TGTGCCATCAGAGGAACCGACGGGAACAATGAGCAGTTCTTC.

This sequence joins TRBV5-6 and TRBJ1-1, with TRBD1 as a possible D gene (5 bases). Deletions cut 4 bases from V and 4 bases from J, with 14 bases between. The germline V gene has CDR1 SGHDT and CDR2 YYEEEE. The CDR3 consists of 14 residues. CDR3 DNA sequence: TGTGCCAGCAGCGAGGGACTTAGGAGCACTGAAGCTTTCTTT. Its translation: CASSEGLRSTEAFF. Full variable domain (rest looked up from reference TRBV5-6 and TRBJ1-1): DAGVTQSPTHLIKTRGQQVTLRCSPKSGHDTVSWYQQALGQGPQFIFQYYEEEERQRGNFPDRFSGHQFPNYSSELNVNALLLGDSALYLCASSEGLRSTEAFFGQGTRLTVV.

The chain recombines TRBV2 with TRBJ2-7, with D maybe TRBD1 (5 bases). V was trimmed by 1 base and J by 4 bases, leaving 11 bases between them. The germline CDR1 and CDR2 sequences are SNHLY and FYNNEI. There are 14 residues in the CDR3. In DNA form, the CDR3 reads TGTGCCAGCAGTGAAGGCAGGGTTTATTACGAGCAGTACTTC. This gives the protein CASSEGRVYYEQYF.

The chain carries TRBV6-1 and TRBJ1-4; possibly TRBD1 for D (5 bases). This CDR3 has 14 residues. The V gene's germline CDR1 is MNHNS and CDR2 SASEGT. The ends were cut back, 6 bases at V and 6 bases at J, with 14 bases in the middle. The CDR3 reads CASRAGDPDEKLFF. The CDR3 DNA reads TGTGCCAGCAGGGCGGGGGATCCGGATGAAAAACTGTTTTTT.

The chain joins TRBV13 to TRBJ2-2; perhaps TRBD2 as D (5 bases). The CDR3 runs to 18 residues. Germline lookup yields CDR1 PRHDT and CDR2 FYEKMQ (reference sequence). V was trimmed by 0 bases and J by 1 base, leaving 15 bases between them. The CDR3 sequence: CASSLGRWSSENTGELFF. CDR3 nucleotide sequence: TGTGCCAGCAGCTTAGGCCGTTGGAGTAGCGAGAACACCGGGGAGCTGTTTTTT. The whole variable domain, remainder taken from reference TRBV13 and TRBJ2-2, is AAGVIQSPRHLIKEKRETATLKCYPIPRHDTVYWYQQGPGQDPQFLISFYEKMQSDKGSIPDRFSAQQFSDYHSELNMSSLELGDSALYFCASSLGRWSSENTGELFFGEGSRLTVL.

The count of this clone is one. J is TRBJ2-3 and V is TRBV5-4; no reliable D call. The CDR3 is made up of 15 amino acids. Trimming took off 4 bases at V and 1 base at J, with 13 bases between the two ends. Germline-derived CDR1 and CDR2 are SGHNT and YYREEE (reference sequence). The CDR3 spells CASSPQRGGTDTQYF. CDR3 DNA: TGTGCCAGCAGCCCCCAACGTGGAGGCACAGATACGCAGTATTTT.

About this clone itself: The sample holds other DNA sequences that translate to the same CDR3. The genes are TRBV7-8 and TRBJ1-2; D remains unclear. V was trimmed by 5 bases and J by 0 bases, leaving 10 bases between them. The CDR3 totals 14 residues. The germline V gene encodes CDR1 SGHVS and CDR2 FQNEAQ. The CDR3 DNA sequence: TGTGCCAGCAGCCCCCGGGAGACTAACTATGGCTACACCTTC. This codes for CASSPRETNYGYTF.

CDR3 DNA: TGCAGCGTTGGGGACTCCGGACTCCAGCATTTT. Amino acid sequence: CSVGDSGLQHF. The rearrangement uses TRBV29-1 and TRBJ1-5; D perhaps matches TRBD1 (5 bases). CDR3 length: 11 residues. Germline loops: CDR1 SQVTM, CDR2 ANQGSEA. V lost 4 bases and J 12 bases, leaving 13 bases between the germline ends.

The V gene is TRBV11-2, the J gene TRBJ2-7; D uncertain. The CDR3 has 14 residues. Germline CDR1 reads SGHAT; CDR2 reads FQNNGV. Trimming left V 6 bases short and J 5 bases short, with 17 bases between. Here the CDR3 reads CASSPGPSTHEQYF. DNA for the CDR3: TGTGCCAGCAGTCCCGGGCCCTCCACCCACGAGCAGTACTTC.

In its sample, this clone was seen once. The chain uses TRBV28 and TRBJ2-1; 11 positions match TRBD2. Germline CDR1 reads MDHEN; CDR2 reads SYDVKM. V lost 4 bases to trimming and J lost 6 bases; unmatched junction nucleotides: 8. This CDR3 has 16 amino acids. The CDR3 loop is CASSSLSGRAINEQFF. The CDR3 nucleotides read TGTGCCAGCAGTTCACTTAGCGGGAGGGCCATCAATGAGCAGTTCTTC.

The rearrangement uses TRBV7-2 and TRBJ2-5; 9 nucleotides line up with TRBD2. Looked up from germline, CDR1 is SGHTA and CDR2 is FQGNSA. V was pared by 1 base and J by 5 bases, with 11 bases of the junction left unmatched. The CDR3 length is 17 residues. DNA for the CDR3: TGTGCCAGCAGCTTAGGACAGGGCCTAGCGGGAATGGAGACCCAGTACTTC. Translating it yields CASSLGQGLAGMETQYF.

The CDR3 nucleotides are TGTGCCAGCACCGGACGGGCGGGGACAGGGTCTTGGGAGCAGTACTTC. This gives the protein CASTGRAGTGSWEQYF. V and J are TRBV7-9 and TRBJ2-7; 9 bases line up with TRBD1. CDR3 size: 16 residues. Germline assignment: CDR1 SEHNR and CDR2 FQNEAQ (reference sequence). V lost 7 bases and J lost 7; bases outside the gene matches: 17. Variable domain in full (rest from reference TRBV7-9 and TRBJ2-7): DTGVSQNPRHKITKRGQNVTFRCDPISEHNRLYWYRQTLGQGPEFLTYFQNEAQLEKSRLLSDRFSAERPKGSFSTLEIQRTEQGDSAMYLCASTGRAGTGSWEQYFGPGTRLTVT.

The V and J genes are TRBV6-1 and TRBJ2-7, with D tentatively TRBD1 or TRBD2 (6 bases each). Trimming took 11 bases from V and 0 from J, leaving 11 bases between them. Germline CDR1 MNHNS, CDR2 SASEGT. The length of the CDR3 is 12 residues. CDR3 nucleotide sequence: TGTGCCTGCGGGACATACTCCTACGAGCAGTACTTC. This encodes CACGTYSYEQYF.

Of note for this clone: The sample contains more than one DNA sequence encoding this CDR3. The V gene is TRBV5-4, the J gene TRBJ1-5, with 7 bases identical to TRBD1. The CDR3 totals 14 residues. The V gene end was trimmed by 4 bases and the J gene end by 4 bases; junction bases not matched to a gene: 5. Per germline, CDR1 SGHNT and CDR2 YYREEE (reference sequence). The CDR3 region has the DNA TGTGCCAGCAGCCGGGACAGAGGAAATCAGCCCCAGCATTTT. Translated, it gives CASSRDRGNQPQHF.

CDR3 region: CASSEADPNSGNTIYF. The CDR3 bases are TGTGCCAGCAGTGAAGCGGACCCTAACTCTGGAAACACCATATATTTT. The V gene is TRBV6-1, the J gene TRBJ1-3; D is uncertain. The CDR3 loop spans 16 amino acids. Per germline, CDR1 MNHNS and CDR2 SASEGT. The V end lost 0 bases, the J end lost 0 bases, and 9 bases lay between the germline ends.

The chain uses TRBV7-8 and TRBJ2-6, with no clear D. The V end was cut by 3 bases, the J end by 5 bases, with 20 bases between. The CDR3 runs to 18 residues. Germline loops: CDR1 SGHVS, CDR2 FQNEAQ. The CDR3 coding sequence is TGTGCCAGCAGCTTTGGTACTTACCCACAAAGTCGGGCCAACGTCCTGACTTTC. This translates into CASSFGTYPQSRANVLTF.

The V gene is TRBV10-1, the J gene TRBJ1-1; D uncertain. CDR1 is WNHNN and CDR2 is SYGVQD in the germline V gene (reference sequence). The CDR3 sequence is 14 residues long. V was clipped by 10 bases and J by 2 bases, with 17 bases between them. This CDR3 reads CATTLKTNNTEAFF. As DNA, the CDR3 is TGCGCCACCACACTAAAGACAAACAACACTGAAGCTTTCTTT.

V is TRBV5-4 and J is TRBJ1-1, with D perhaps TRBD1 (5 bases). V was pared by 2 bases and J by 0 bases, with 14 bases between. The CDR3 is 16 residues long. The germline CDR1 and CDR2 sequences are SGHNT and YYREEE (reference sequence). The CDR3 region has the DNA TGTGCCAGCAGCTTATCGGCGCAGGGCTTGAACACTGAAGCTTTCTTT. Its translation is CASSLSAQGLNTEAFF.

The chain recombines TRBV5-1 with TRBJ1-5; a possible D gene is TRBD1 (6 bases). Germline lookup yields CDR1 SGHRS and CDR2 YFSETQ. CDR3 size: 14 residues. Trimming took 0 bases from V and 6 from J, leaving 10 bases between them. Here the CDR3 DNA reads TGCGCCAGCAGCTTGGAGCCCAGGGGTCAGCCCCAGCATTTT. Its translation is CASSLEPRGQPQHF.

The rearrangement links TRBV10-3 to TRBJ2-7; 7 nucleotides agree with TRBD1. Germline V gene data show CDR1 as ENHRY and CDR2 as SYGVKD. There are 14 residues in the CDR3. The trim removed 3 bases at V and 5 bases at J, leaving 7 bases unmatched. The CDR3 is CAISELRGLDEQYF. DNA of the CDR3: TGTGCCATCAGTGAACTTAGGGGGCTTGACGAGCAGTACTTC.

The CDR3 reads CASSLAKTGELFF. The CDR3 nucleotides read TGTGCCAGCAGCTTGGCCAAGACCGGGGAGCTGTTTTTT. The chain has TRBV5-4 and TRBJ2-2; D remains unclear. Germline V lookup: CDR1 SGHNT, CDR2 YYREEE (reference sequence). V lost 0 bases and J lost 5, with 5 bases in between. The CDR3 is 13 residues long.

This rearrangement joins TRBV21-1 to TRBJ2-2; the table's D gene call, TRBD2, was not cross checked with the DNA. TRBV21-1 is deemed a pseudogene. The CDR3 runs 16 residues. The CDR3 loop reads CASSKELAGFDGELFF. In DNA, the CDR3 is TGTGCCAGCAGCAAAGAACTAGCGGGGTTCGACGGGGAGCTGTTTTTT.

The CDR3, as DNA: TGTGCCAGCTCACCAAGCAATAGTCAGCCCCAGCATTTT. Its protein is CASSPSNSQPQHF. The V and J genes are TRBV18 and TRBJ1-5; D unclear. V was shortened by 2 bases and J by 6 bases, with 8 bases between the two germline ends. CDR3 length: 13 residues. CDR1 is KGHSH, CDR2 LQKENI, per germline. Looking up the rest from reference TRBV18 and TRBJ1-5 gives the full variable domain: NAGVMQNPRHLVRRRGQEARLRCSPMKGHSHVYWYRQLPEEGLKFMVYLQKENIIDESGMPKERFSAEFPKEGPSILRIQQVVRGDSAAYFCASSPSNSQPQHFGDGTRLSIL.

This rearrangement joins TRBV6-5 to TRBJ2-7; 12 nucleotides line up with TRBD2. This CDR3 has 13 amino acids. Germline assignment: CDR1 MNHEY and CDR2 SVGAGI. Unmatched junction bases numbered 4, after V lost 6 bases and J lost 7 bases. As DNA, the CDR3 is TGTGCCAGCAGCAACGGACTAGCGGGAGAGCAGTACTTC. It translates to CASSNGLAGEQYF.

V usage is TRBV7-6 and J usage is TRBJ1-3; D remains ambiguous. The germline V and J ends were trimmed by 0 bases and 2 bases, with 5 bases remaining between them. The CDR3 extends over 14 amino acids. CDR1 is SGHVS, CDR2 FNYEAQ, per germline. CDR3 DNA sequence: TGTGCCAGCAGCTTAGCGCGTACTGGAAACACCATATATTTT. It encodes CASSLARTGNTIYF.

J is TRBJ2-2 and V is TRBV18, with D possibly matching TRBD1 (6 bases). Germline CDR1 KGHSH, CDR2 LQKENI. The CDR3 is 16 amino acids. Trimming shortened V by 3 bases and J by 3 bases, and 14 bases separated the two germline ends. Here the CDR3 DNA reads TGTGCCAGCTCACCTCCCGAGGGACACTACACCGGGGAGCTGTTTTTT. Translating gives CASSPPEGHYTGELFF.